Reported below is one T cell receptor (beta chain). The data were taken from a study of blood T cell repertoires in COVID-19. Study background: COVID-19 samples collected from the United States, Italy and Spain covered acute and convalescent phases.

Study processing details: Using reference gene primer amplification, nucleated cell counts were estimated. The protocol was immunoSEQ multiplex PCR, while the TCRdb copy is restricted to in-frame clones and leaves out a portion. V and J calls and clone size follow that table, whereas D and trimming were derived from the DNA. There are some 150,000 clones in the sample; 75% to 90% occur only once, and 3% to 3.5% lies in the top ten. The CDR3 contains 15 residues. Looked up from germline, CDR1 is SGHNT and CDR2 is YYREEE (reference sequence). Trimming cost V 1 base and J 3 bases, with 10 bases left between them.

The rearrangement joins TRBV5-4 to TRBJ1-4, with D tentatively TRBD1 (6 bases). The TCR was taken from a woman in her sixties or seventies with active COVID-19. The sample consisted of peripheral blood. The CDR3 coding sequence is TGTGCCAGCAGCTTGACAGGGTCTGCTAATGAAAAACTGTTTTTT. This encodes CASSLTGSANEKLFF.